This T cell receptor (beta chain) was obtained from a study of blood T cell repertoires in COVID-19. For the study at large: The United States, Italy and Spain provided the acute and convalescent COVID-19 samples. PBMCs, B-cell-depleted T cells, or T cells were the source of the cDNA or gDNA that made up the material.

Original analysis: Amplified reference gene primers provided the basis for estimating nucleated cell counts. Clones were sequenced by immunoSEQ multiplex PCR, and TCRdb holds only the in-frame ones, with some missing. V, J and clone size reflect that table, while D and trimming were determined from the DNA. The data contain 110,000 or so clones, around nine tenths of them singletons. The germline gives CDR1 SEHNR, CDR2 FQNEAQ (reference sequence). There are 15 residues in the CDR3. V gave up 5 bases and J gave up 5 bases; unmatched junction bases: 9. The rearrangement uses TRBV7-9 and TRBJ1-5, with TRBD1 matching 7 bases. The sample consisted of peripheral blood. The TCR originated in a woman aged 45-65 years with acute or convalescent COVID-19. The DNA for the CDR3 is TGTGCCAGCAGCCCTCCCGGCAGGGGGTATCAGCCCCAGCATTTT. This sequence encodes CASSPPGRGYQPQHF.